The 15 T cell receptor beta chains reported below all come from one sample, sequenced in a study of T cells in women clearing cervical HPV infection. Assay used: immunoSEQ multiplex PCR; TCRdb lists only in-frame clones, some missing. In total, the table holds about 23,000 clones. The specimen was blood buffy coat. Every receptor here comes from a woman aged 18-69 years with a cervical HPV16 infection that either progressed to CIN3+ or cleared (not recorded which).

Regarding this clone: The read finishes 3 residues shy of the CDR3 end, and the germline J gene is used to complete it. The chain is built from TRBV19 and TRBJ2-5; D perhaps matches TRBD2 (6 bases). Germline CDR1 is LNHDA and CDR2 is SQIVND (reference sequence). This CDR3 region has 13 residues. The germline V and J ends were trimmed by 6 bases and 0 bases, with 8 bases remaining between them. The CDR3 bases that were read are TGTGCCAGTAGGGTAGCGGACCAAGAGACC. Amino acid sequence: CASRVADQET. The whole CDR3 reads CASRVADQETQYF.

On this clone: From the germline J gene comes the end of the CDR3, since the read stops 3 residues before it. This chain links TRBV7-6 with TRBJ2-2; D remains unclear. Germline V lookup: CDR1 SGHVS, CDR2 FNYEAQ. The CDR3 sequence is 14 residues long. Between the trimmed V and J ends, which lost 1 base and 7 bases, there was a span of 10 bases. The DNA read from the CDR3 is TGTGCCAGCAGCTTAGAGAGCAATTACGGGGAG. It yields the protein CASSLESNYGE. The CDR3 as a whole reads CASSLESNYGELFF.

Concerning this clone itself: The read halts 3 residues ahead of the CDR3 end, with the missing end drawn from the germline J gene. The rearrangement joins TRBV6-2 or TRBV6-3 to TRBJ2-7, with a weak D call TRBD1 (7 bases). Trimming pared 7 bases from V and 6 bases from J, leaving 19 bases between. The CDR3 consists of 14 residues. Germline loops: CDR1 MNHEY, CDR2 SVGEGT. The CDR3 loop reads CASTSLTGRFEQYF. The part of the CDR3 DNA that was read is TGTGCCAGCACTAGCTTGACAGGGAGGTTCGAG.

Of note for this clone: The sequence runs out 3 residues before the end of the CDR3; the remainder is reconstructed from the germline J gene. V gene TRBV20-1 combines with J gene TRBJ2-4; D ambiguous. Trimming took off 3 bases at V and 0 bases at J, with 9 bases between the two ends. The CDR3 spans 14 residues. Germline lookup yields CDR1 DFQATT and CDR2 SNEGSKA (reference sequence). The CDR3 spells CSASQALAKNIQYF. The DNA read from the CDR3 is TGCAGTGCTAGCCAAGCCTTAGCCAAAAACATT.

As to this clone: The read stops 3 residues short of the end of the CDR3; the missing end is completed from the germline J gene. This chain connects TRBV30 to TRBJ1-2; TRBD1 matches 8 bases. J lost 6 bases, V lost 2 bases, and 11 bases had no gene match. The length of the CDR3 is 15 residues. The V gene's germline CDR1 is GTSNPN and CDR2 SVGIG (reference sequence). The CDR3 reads CAWSLAAGGYDGYTF. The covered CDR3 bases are TGTGCCTGGAGTCTAGCAGCAGGGGGCTATGATGGC.

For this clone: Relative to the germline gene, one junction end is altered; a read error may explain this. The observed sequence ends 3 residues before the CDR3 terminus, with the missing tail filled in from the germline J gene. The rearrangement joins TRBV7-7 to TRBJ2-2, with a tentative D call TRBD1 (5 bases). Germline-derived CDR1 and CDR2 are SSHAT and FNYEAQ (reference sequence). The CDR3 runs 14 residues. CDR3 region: CASSQRGGAGELFF. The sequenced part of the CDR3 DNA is TGTGCTAGCAGCCAAAGGGGTGGGGCCGGGGAG.

The CDR3 sequence: CASHFSDTGELFF. The sequenced part of the CDR3 DNA is TGTGCCAGCCACTTTTCGGACACCGGGGAG. This rearrangement joins TRBV11-2 to TRBJ2-2; no clear D gene. The read falls 3 residues short of the CDR3 end, and the missing part is taken from the germline J gene. V was pared by 8 bases and J by 3 bases, with 10 bases between. This CDR3 comprises 13 residues. CDR1 SGHAT and CDR2 FQNNGV come from the germline V gene.

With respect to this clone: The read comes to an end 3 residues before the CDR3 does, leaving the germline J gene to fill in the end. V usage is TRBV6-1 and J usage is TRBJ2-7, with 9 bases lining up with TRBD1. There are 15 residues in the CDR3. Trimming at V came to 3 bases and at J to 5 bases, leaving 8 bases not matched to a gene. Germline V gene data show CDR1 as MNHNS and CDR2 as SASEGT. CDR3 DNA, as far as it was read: TGTGCCAGCAGTGACCCGGGACAGGGACCCCACGAG. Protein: CASSDPGQGPHE. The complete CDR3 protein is CASSDPGQGPHEQYF.

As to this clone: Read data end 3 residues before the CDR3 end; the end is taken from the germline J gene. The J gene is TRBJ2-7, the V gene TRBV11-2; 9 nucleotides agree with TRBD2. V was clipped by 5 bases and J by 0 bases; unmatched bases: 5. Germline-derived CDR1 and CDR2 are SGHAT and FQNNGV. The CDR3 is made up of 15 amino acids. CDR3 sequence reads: CASSTLAGRSYEQYF. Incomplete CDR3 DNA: TGTGCCAGCAGCACCCTAGCGGGACGCTCCTACGAG.

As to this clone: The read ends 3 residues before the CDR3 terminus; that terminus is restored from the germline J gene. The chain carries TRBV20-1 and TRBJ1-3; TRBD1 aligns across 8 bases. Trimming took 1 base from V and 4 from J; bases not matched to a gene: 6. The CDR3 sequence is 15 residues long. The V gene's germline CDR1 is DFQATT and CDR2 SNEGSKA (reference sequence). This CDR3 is CSARVSRDRGNTIYF. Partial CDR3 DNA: TGCAGTGCTAGAGTTTCCCGGGACAGGGGAAACACC.

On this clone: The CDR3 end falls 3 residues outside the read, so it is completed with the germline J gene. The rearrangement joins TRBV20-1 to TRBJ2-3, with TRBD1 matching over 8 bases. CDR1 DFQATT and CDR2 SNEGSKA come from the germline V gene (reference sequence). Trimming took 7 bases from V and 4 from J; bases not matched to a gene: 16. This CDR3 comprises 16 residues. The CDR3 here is CSVKPGRTGFADTQYF. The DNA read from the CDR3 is TGCAGTGTCAAGCCCGGCAGGACAGGGTTTGCAGATACG.

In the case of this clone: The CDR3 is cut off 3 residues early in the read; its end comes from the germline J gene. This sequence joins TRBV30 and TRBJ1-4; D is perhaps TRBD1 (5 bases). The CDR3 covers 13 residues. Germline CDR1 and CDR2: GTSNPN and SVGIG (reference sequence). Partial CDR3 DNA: TGTGCCTGGAGTTCGGGGGTCAATTCACCA. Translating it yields CAWSSGVNSP. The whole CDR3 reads CAWSSGVNSPLFF.

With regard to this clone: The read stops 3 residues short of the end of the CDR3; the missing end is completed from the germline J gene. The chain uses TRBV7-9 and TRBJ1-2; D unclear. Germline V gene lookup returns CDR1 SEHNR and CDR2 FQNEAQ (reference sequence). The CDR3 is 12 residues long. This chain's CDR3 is CASSLITYDYTF. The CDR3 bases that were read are TGTGCCAGCAGCTTAATTACCTACGAC.

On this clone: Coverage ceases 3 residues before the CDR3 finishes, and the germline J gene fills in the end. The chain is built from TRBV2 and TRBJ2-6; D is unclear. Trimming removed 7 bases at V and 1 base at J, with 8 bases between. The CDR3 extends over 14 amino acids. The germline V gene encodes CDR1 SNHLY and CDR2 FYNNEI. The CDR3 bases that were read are TGTGCCAGCAAGCTTACTTCTGGGGCCAACGTC. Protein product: CASKLTSGANV. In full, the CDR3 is CASKLTSGANVLTF.

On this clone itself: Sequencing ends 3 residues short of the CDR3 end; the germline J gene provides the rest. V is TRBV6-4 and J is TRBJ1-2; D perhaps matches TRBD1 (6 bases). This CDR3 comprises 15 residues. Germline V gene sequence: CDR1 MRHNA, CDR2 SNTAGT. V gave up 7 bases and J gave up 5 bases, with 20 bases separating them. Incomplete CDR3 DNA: TGTGCCAGCAACCCAAACCCCGGGACAAGTTATGGC. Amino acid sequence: CASNPNPGTSYG. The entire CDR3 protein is CASNPNPGTSYGYTF.